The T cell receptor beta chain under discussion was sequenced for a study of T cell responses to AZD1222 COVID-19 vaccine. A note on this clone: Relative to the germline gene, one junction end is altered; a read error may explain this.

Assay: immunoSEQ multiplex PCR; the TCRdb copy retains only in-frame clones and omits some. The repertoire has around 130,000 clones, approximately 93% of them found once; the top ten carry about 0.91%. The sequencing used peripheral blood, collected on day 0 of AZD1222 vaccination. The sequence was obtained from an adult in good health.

The CDR3 region has the DNA TGTGCCAGCTCCGGGACGAAGGCTAACTATGGTTACACCTTC. It codes for CASSGTKANYGYTF. The J gene is TRBJ1-2, the V gene TRBV2, with a weak D call TRBD1 (5 bases). CDR3 length: 14 amino acids. CDR1 and CDR2 from the germline V gene are SNHLY and FYNNEI.